The 9 T cell receptor beta chains presented below share a single source sample, sequenced in a study of CD8+ T cells in alopecia areata. Treatment of the sample: oral pan-JAK inhibitor, 5-10 mg twice daily. The authors extracted RNA and reverse transcribed it into cDNA as the sequencing template. Some clones are missing from TCRdb's copy, which holds only in-frame ones; the method was immunoSEQ multiplex PCR. The data contain tens of thousands of clones, 29% of them singletons. The starting material was CD8+ T cells sorted from blood, obtained at week 4, from a patient treated with tofacitinib. The source is a human donor with alopecia areata.

Here the CDR3 DNA reads TGTGCCAGCAGCGGACAGGGAAGCAATCAGCCCCAGCATTTT. Protein product: CASSGQGSNQPQHF. This rearrangement joins TRBV9 to TRBJ1-5; 7 bases are a match to TRBD1. CDR3 length: 14 residues. With 3 bases clipped from V and 1 base from J, the junction kept 1 base outside the gene matches. Germline V gene data show CDR1 as SGDLS and CDR2 as YYNGEE.

This clone was observed a few times. J is TRBJ2-7 and V is TRBV29-1; the D is unclear. The germline V and J ends were trimmed by 5 bases and 7 bases, with 12 bases remaining between them. The CDR3 is 11 residues long. Germline V gene sequence: CDR1 SQVTM, CDR2 ANQGSEA. This chain's CDR3 is CSVRSLVEQYF. The DNA of the CDR3 is TGCAGCGTTCGGTCGCTCGTGGAGCAGTACTTC.

This clone has a handful of counts. V usage is TRBV7-9 and J usage is TRBJ1-5; a weak D match, TRBD1 (5 bases). The CDR3 runs 12 residues. Per germline, CDR1 SEHNR and CDR2 FQNEAQ (reference sequence). Trimming pared 5 bases from V and 7 bases from J, leaving 9 bases between. Here the CDR3 DNA reads TGTGCCAGCAGCCTGGGGCAACAGCCCCAGCATTTT. Its protein product is CASSLGQQPQHF.

V is TRBV27 and J is TRBJ2-5; 10 bases are a match to TRBD2. The trim removed 6 bases at V and 5 bases at J, leaving 6 bases unmatched. CDR3 length: 14 residues. CDR1 MNHEY and CDR2 SMNVEV come from the germline V gene (reference sequence). In DNA, the CDR3 is TGTGCCAGCAGGGCTAGCGGGAGCGGGGAGACCCAGTACTTC. Amino acids: CASRASGSGETQYF.

V and J are TRBV2 and TRBJ2-1; D is undetermined. The CDR3 loop spans 14 amino acids. CDR1 SNHLY and CDR2 FYNNEI come from the germline V gene. V was shortened by 4 bases and J by 0 bases, with 7 bases between the two germline ends. The CDR3 bases are TGTGCCAGCAGTGGAGGTCCCTCCTACAATGAGCAGTTCTTC. This codes for CASSGGPSYNEQFF.

The chain has TRBV29-1 and TRBJ1-1, with D tentatively TRBD1 (6 bases). Germline CDR1 SQVTM, CDR2 ANQGSEA. This CDR3 region has 13 residues. The V end was cut by 2 bases, the J end by 4 bases, with 11 bases between. The chain's CDR3 is CSVETTGSTEAFF. CDR3 DNA sequence: TGCAGCGTTGAAACCACAGGGTCCACTGAAGCTTTCTTT.

This clone was detected many times. This chain uses TRBV7-6 with TRBJ1-5, with D perhaps TRBD1 (6 bases). Trimming removed 5 bases from V and 2 bases from J, with 10 bases in between. CDR1 is SGHVS, CDR2 FNYEAQ, per germline. The CDR3 spans 14 residues. Written as DNA, the CDR3 is TGTGCCAGCAGCCCCAGACAGGGCAATCAGCCCCAGCATTTT. Translation: CASSPRQGNQPQHF.

J is TRBJ2-7 and V is TRBV29-1; 7 bases match TRBD2. This CDR3 spans 11 amino acids. Losses at the gene ends were 7 bases for V and 3 bases for J; bases not matched to a gene: 3. From germline, CDR1 is SQVTM and CDR2 ANQGSEA. The CDR3 DNA sequence: TGCAGCGCAGGACTAGACTACGAGCAGTACTTC. Protein sequence: CSAGLDYEQYF.

This clone was detected once. V and J are TRBV7-9 and TRBJ2-5; D unresolved. The CDR3 extends over 17 amino acids. CDR1 and CDR2 (germline): SEHNR, FQNEAQ (reference sequence). The germline V and J ends were trimmed by 5 bases and 3 bases, with 22 bases remaining between them. In nucleotides, the CDR3 is TGTGCCAGCAGCCCACCCCGGCGCGGAGCTCGAGAAGAGACCCAGTACTTC. Residues: CASSPPRRGAREETQYF. Filled out from reference TRBV7-9 and TRBJ2-5, the complete variable domain reads DTGVSQNPRHKITKRGQNVTFRCDPISEHNRLYWYRQTLGQGPEFLTYFQNEAQLEKSRLLSDRFSAERPKGSFSTLEIQRTEQGDSAMYLCASSPPRRGAREETQYFGPGTRLLVL.